This T cell receptor beta chain was recorded in a study of CD8+CD57+ T cells in acquired aplastic anemia. TCR beta VDJ and CDR3 profiles were obtained from a genomic DNA template. TCRdb independently ran MiXCR on the reads; one entry per CDR3 protein. Here the sample spans hundreds of thousands of distinct CDR3 sequences, more than 25% being singletons. Notes on this clonotype: As yet, its antigen is unknown.

Study-level points and caveats: Patients had around 28 CD8+ CDR3 sequences in common with controls (the shared set).

Patients who underwent sequencing had shown CD8+CD57+ cell expansion by flow cytometry. This CDR3 region has 13 residues. V lost 3 bases, J lost 3 bases, and 9 bases lay in between. Sequenced sample: sorted CD4+, CD8+, or CD8+CD57+ T cells (not recorded which) from PBMCs. This TCR was sampled from a human donor with aplastic anemia. The V and J genes are TRBV12-3 or TRBV12-4 and TRBJ2-7; tentatively, D is TRBD1 (5 bases). CDR3 protein: CASSFRQNYEQYF. CDR3 DNA: TGTGCCAGCAGTTTTAGACAGAACTACGAGCAGTACTTC.